Below are 18 T cell receptor beta chains sequenced from a single sample in a study of cytomegalovirus exposure and HLA in healthy donors. Both 60 Vbeta primers and 13 Jbeta primers went into the PCR. Data came from immunoSEQ multiplex PCR; TCRdb stores just in-frame clones and leaves some out. The table lists about 94,000 clones, 75% to 80% of them singletons. The source material was PBMCs. The source is a man aged 30 to 39 in good health and CMV-seronegative.

The chain recombines TRBV6-1 with TRBJ1-2, with a tentative D call TRBD1 (6 bases). Germline V gene data show CDR1 as MNHNS and CDR2 as SASEGT. V was trimmed by 4 bases and J by 2 bases, leaving 11 bases between them. The CDR3 contains 14 residues. The CDR3 here is CASSGQGPNYGYTF. CDR3 DNA sequence: TGTGCCAGCAGTGGTCAGGGGCCAAACTATGGCTACACCTTC.

This clone showed up just a few times. The V gene is TRBV10-2, the J gene TRBJ1-6; D not certain. Germline values: CDR1 WSHSY, CDR2 SAAADI. Trimming took 5 bases from V and 7 from J, leaving 9 bases between them. The CDR3 sequence is 13 residues long. CDR3 DNA sequence: TGCGCCAGCAGTCAGGTCCCAAATTCACCCCTCCACTTT. Protein sequence: CASSQVPNSPLHF.

The rearrangement uses TRBV6-6 and TRBJ2-5; no clear D gene. V lost 0 bases and J lost 1, with 6 bases in between. The CDR3 has 14 amino acids. Germline CDR1 is MNHNY and CDR2 is SVGAGI (reference sequence). CDR3 loop: CASSYSPIQETQYF. The CDR3 bases are TGTGCCAGCAGTTACTCTCCCATCCAAGAGACCCAGTACTTC.

This clone showed up just a few times. V usage is TRBV7-7 and J usage is TRBJ2-5; D gene uncertain. Germline values: CDR1 SSHAT, CDR2 FNYEAQ (reference sequence). The CDR3 length is 13 residues. The V and J ends lost 5 bases and 4 bases respectively, with 11 bases between them. The DNA for the CDR3 is TGTGCCAGCAGCAAGGATCGAGGAGAGACCCAGTACTTC. Translating it yields CASSKDRGETQYF. The full variable domain, completed using reference TRBV7-7 and TRBJ2-5, is GAGVSQSPRYKVTKRGQDVTLRCDPISSHATLYWYQQALGQGPEFLTYFNYEAQPDKSGLPSDRFSAERPEGSISTLTIQRTEQRDSAMYRCASSKDRGETQYFGPGTRLLVL.

The rearrangement links TRBV7-9 to TRBJ1-1; D may be TRBD1 (6 bases). The germline gives CDR1 SEHNR, CDR2 FQNEAQ (reference sequence). Trimming shortened V by 4 bases and J by 0 bases, and 21 bases separated the two germline ends. The CDR3 loop spans 18 amino acids. The CDR3 here is CASSYLRTVQMMNTEAFF. CDR3 DNA sequence: TGTGCCAGCAGCTACCTGCGGACAGTCCAAATGATGAACACTGAAGCTTTCTTT.

The genes are TRBV7-2 and TRBJ1-5; D possibly corresponds to TRBD1 (5 bases). Trimming pared 5 bases from V and 0 bases from J, leaving 11 bases between. The germline gives CDR1 SGHTA, CDR2 FQGNSA. CDR3 length: 15 residues. The CDR3: CASSARGYSNQPQHF. The CDR3 DNA follows: TGTGCCAGCAGCGCCCGGGGGTATAGCAATCAGCCCCAGCATTTT. Full variable domain (remainder filled in from reference TRBV7-2 and TRBJ1-5): GAGVSQSPSNKVTEKGKDVELRCDPISGHTALYWYRQSLGQGLEFLIYFQGNSAPDKSGLPSDRFSAERTGGSVSTLTIQRTQQEDSAVYLCASSARGYSNQPQHFGDGTRLSIL.

V is TRBV7-9 and J is TRBJ2-3, with TRBD1 matching 7 bases. J lost 0 bases, V lost 2 bases, and 5 bases had no gene match. Germline V gives CDR1 SEHNR, CDR2 FQNEAQ (reference sequence). The CDR3 loop spans 16 amino acids. CDR3 in amino acids: CASSLTGTASTDTQYF. The CDR3 DNA sequence: TGTGCCAGCAGCTTAACTGGGACAGCTAGCACAGATACGCAGTATTTT.

The chain carries TRBV29-1 and TRBJ2-1; the match to TRBD1 covers 7 bases. V gave up 4 bases and J gave up 4 bases; unmatched junction bases: 4. From germline, CDR1 is SQVTM and CDR2 ANQGSEA. The CDR3 runs 13 residues. Here the CDR3 DNA reads TGCAGCGTTGCAGGGGGTGTTTACAATGAGCAGTTCTTC. Translated: CSVAGGVYNEQFF.

The V and J genes are TRBV6-1 and TRBJ1-5, with D unclear. Germline-derived CDR1 and CDR2 are MNHNS and SASEGT. CDR3 length: 15 residues. Deletions cut 2 bases from V and 5 bases from J, with 13 bases between. The CDR3 sequence: CASSEFGVNDQPQHF. The CDR3 region has the DNA TGTGCCAGCAGTGAATTCGGGGTCAACGATCAGCCCCAGCATTTT.

The chain is built from TRBV28 and TRBJ2-1; D perhaps matches TRBD2 (5 bases). CDR1 MDHEN and CDR2 SYDVKM come from the germline V gene. V dropped 6 bases and J dropped 1 base, with 25 bases sitting between them. The CDR3 is 19 amino acids. The CDR3 nucleotides read TGTGCCAGCAGCTCTCGTGTGTTACGTCCGGGAAGGTCCTACAATGAGCAGTTCTTC. This gives the protein CASSSRVLRPGRSYNEQFF.

The chain joins TRBV6-6 to TRBJ2-7; D may be TRBD1 (6 bases). This CDR3 contains 12 residues. V was clipped by 6 bases and J by 6 bases, with 12 bases between them. From germline, CDR1 is MNHNY and CDR2 SVGAGI (reference sequence). Written as DNA, the CDR3 is TGTGCCAGCAGCGCATTCAGGGGCGAGCAGTACTTC. Amino acids: CASSAFRGEQYF.

A few counts support this clone. V and J are TRBV29-1 and TRBJ2-1; maybe TRBD1 (5 bases). V gave up 6 bases and J gave up 3 bases, with 9 bases separating them. CDR1 is SQVTM and CDR2 is ANQGSEA in the germline V gene. There are 12 residues in the CDR3. The CDR3 is CSVDRSYNEQFF. The CDR3 coding sequence is TGCAGCGTCGACAGAAGCTACAATGAGCAGTTCTTC.

The chain carries TRBV30 and TRBJ2-1, with TRBD2 matching 7 bases. The CDR3 spans 14 residues. The germline V gene encodes CDR1 GTSNPN and CDR2 SVGIG (reference sequence). V lost 6 bases to trimming and J lost 2 bases; unmatched junction nucleotides: 7. CDR3 nucleotide sequence: TGTGCCTGCAGAGCTAGCGGACCCTACAATGAGCAGTTCTTC. It codes for CACRASGPYNEQFF. The variable domain in full, completed from reference TRBV30 and TRBJ2-1, reads SQTIHQWPATLVQPVGSPLSLECTVEGTSNPNLYWYRQAAGRGLQLLFYSVGIGQISSEVPQNLSASRPQDRQFILSSKKLLLSDSGFYLCACRASGPYNEQFFGPGTRLTVL.

The genes are TRBV5-4 and TRBJ1-1; no firm D call. CDR1 SGHNT and CDR2 YYREEE come from the germline V gene (reference sequence). CDR3 length: 13 residues. V lost 3 bases and J 6 bases, leaving 12 bases between the germline ends. CDR3 coding DNA: TGTGCCAGCAGCTACCGGGGTGGCTCTGAAGCTTTCTTT. Translated: CASSYRGGSEAFF. The full variable domain, in which reference TRBV5-4 and TRBJ1-1 provide the parts outside the CDR3, is ETGVTQSPTHLIKTRGQQVTLRCSSQSGHNTVSWYQQALGQGPQFIFQYYREEENGRGNFPPRFSGLQFPNYSSELNVNALELDDSALYLCASSYRGGSEAFFGQGTRLTVV.

This clone was seen a few times. This chain joins TRBV7-2 and TRBJ1-3; perhaps TRBD1 as D (6 bases). The CDR3 is 16 residues long. V gave up 3 bases and J gave up 3 bases, with 15 bases separating them. Germline values: CDR1 SGHTA, CDR2 FQGNSA. The CDR3 DNA follows: TGTGCCAGCAGCTTGAAGGGGGTGGAATTTGGAAACACCATATATTTT. This sequence encodes CASSLKGVEFGNTIYF.

V usage is TRBV18 and J usage is TRBJ1-3; 7 bases line up with TRBD1. The germline gives CDR1 KGHSH, CDR2 LQKENI. V was pared by 5 bases and J by 0 bases, with 4 bases of the junction left unmatched. The CDR3 loop spans 15 amino acids. The CDR3 protein is CASSAGQRSGNTIYF. In DNA, the CDR3 is TGTGCCAGCTCAGCGGGACAGCGCTCTGGAAACACCATATATTTT.

As regards this clone: The junction differs from germline at one of its ends, possibly a read error. This chain links TRBV7-9 with TRBJ2-7; D may be TRBD1 (5 bases). Germline CDR1 and CDR2: SEHNR and FQNEAQ (reference sequence). The CDR3 has 15 residues. CDR3 protein: CSSSWTRLGVYEQYF. DNA for the CDR3: TGTTCCAGCAGCTGGACAAGGTTAGGGGTATACGAGCAGTACTTC.

The chain employs TRBV28 and TRBJ1-5, with 7 bases lining up with TRBD1. Germline CDR1 reads MDHEN; CDR2 reads SYDVKM. The CDR3 is 16 amino acids. V was clipped by 4 bases and J by 3 bases; unmatched bases: 9. CDR3 in amino acids: CASSSPADRPNQPQHF. DNA for the CDR3: TGTGCCAGCAGTTCACCCGCGGACAGGCCCAATCAGCCCCAGCATTTT.